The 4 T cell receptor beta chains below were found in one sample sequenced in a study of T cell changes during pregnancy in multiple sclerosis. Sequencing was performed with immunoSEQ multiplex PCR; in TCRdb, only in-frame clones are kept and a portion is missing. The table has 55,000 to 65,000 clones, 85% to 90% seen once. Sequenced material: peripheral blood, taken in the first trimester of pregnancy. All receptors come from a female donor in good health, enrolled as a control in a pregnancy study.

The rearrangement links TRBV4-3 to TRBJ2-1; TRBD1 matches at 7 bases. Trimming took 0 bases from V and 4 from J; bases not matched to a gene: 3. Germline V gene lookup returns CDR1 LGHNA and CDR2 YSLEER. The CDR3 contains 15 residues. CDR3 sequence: CASSQDPDRYNEQFF. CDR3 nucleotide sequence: TGCGCCAGCAGCCAAGACCCGGACAGGTACAATGAGCAGTTCTTC.

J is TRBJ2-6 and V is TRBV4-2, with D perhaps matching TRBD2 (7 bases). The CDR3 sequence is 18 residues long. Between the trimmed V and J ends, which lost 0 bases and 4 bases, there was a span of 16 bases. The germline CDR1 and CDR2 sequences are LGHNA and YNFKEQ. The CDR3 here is CASSQDGGGGLGANVLTF. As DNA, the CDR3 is TGTGCCAGCAGCCAAGATGGGGGAGGGGGTCTGGGGGCCAACGTCCTGACTTTC.

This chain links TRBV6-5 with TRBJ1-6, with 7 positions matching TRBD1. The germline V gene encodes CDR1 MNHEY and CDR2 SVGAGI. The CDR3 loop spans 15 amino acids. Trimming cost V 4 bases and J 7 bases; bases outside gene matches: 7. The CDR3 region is CASSLLGTENSPLHF. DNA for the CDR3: TGTGCCAGCAGTTTATTAGGGACAGAAAATTCACCCCTCCACTTT.

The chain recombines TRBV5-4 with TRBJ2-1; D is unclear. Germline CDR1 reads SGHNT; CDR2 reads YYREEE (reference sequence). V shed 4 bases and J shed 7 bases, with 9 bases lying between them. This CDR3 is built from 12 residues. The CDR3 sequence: CASSNGVNEQFF. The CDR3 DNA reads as TGTGCCAGCAGCAACGGAGTAAATGAGCAGTTCTTC.